Following are 14 T cell receptor beta chains from one sample sequenced in a study of breast tumors, draining lymph nodes, adjacent tissues (dated by TCRdb to the mid-2010s). The lymph node samples were taken from the axillary draining lymph nodes of breast cancer patients. Libraries were constructed by multiplex PCR. The sample was run on an Illumina HiSeq 2000. Using fastp at Q25 and MiXCR, TCRdb reprocessed the public reads and kept productive beta chains. Every CDR3 protein is listed once, alongside the most common genes and DNA of its rows. Counted in this sample were about 200,000 distinct CDR3 sequences; approximately 33% of them appeared once. The biggest ten clones account for 4% to 5.5% of the sample. The source material was axillary lymph node tissue. Receptor source: a female donor with breast cancer. Some clones in this sample may be carry-over from other donors' samples.

This clonotype was recorded at least ten times. The chain uses TRBV5-6 and TRBJ1-3; the D gene is possibly TRBD1 (5 bases). V lost 4 bases, J lost 1 base, and 18 bases lay in between. Germline V gene sequence: CDR1 SGHDT, CDR2 YYEEEE. The CDR3 is made up of 17 amino acids. The CDR3 nucleotides are TGTGCCAGCAGCCACCCACTCCTCTCAGGGTCTGGAAACACCATATATTTT. Its protein is CASSHPLLSGSGNTIYF.

This clonotype was counted at least ten times. This chain uses TRBV3-1 with TRBJ1-3; D not certain. Germline V gene sequence: CDR1 LGHDT, CDR2 YNNKEL (reference sequence). V was trimmed by 1 base and J by 0 bases, leaving 4 bases between them. This CDR3 spans 14 amino acids. This chain's CDR3 is CASSQVFSGNTIYF. The CDR3 DNA reads TGTGCCAGCAGCCAAGTCTTCTCTGGAAACACCATATATTTT.

This clonotype was seen many times. V gene TRBV20-1 combines with J gene TRBJ2-5, with TRBD2 matching 11 bases. CDR1 and CDR2 from the germline V gene are DFQATT and SNEGSKA (reference sequence). The trim removed 5 bases at V and 2 bases at J, leaving 13 bases unmatched. This CDR3 is built from 17 residues. The CDR3 DNA follows: TGCAGTGCTCTCCGCACTAGCGGGGGACAAGGACAAGAGACCCAGTACTTC. This gives the protein CSALRTSGGQGQETQYF.

This clonotype showed up many times. The CDR3 bases are TGTGCCAGCAGCCAAGTGGGGGCCGCGGGTGGCTACACCTTC. This codes for CASSQVGAAGGYTF. The chain couples TRBV4-2 to TRBJ1-2; D perhaps matches TRBD1 (6 bases). Deletions cut 1 base from V and 7 bases from J, with 13 bases between. The CDR3 is made up of 14 amino acids. The germline V gene has CDR1 LGHNA and CDR2 YNFKEQ.

This chain connects TRBV5-4 to TRBJ2-1; 8 nucleotides align to TRBD2. Per the germline V gene, CDR1 is SGHNT and CDR2 is YYREEE (reference sequence). The CDR3 loop spans 13 amino acids. V lost 5 bases and J lost 8; bases outside the gene matches: 6. As DNA, the CDR3 is TGTGCCAGCAGGGGTGCGGGGGGCGATGAGCAGTTCTTC. Protein sequence: CASRGAGGDEQFF.

The chain combines TRBV20-1 with TRBJ2-7; D remains unclear. Germline-derived CDR1 and CDR2 are DFQATT and SNEGSKA (reference sequence). This CDR3 spans 14 amino acids. Trimming removed 6 bases from V and 1 base from J, with 16 bases in between. The CDR3 DNA is TGCAGTGCCAGCAGCCAAACCTTTTCCTACGAGCAGTACTTC. This sequence encodes CSASSQTFSYEQYF.

V usage is TRBV12-3 or TRBV12-4 and J usage is TRBJ1-4, with D maybe TRBD1 (6 bases). The CDR3 is 15 amino acids. Trimming took off 5 bases at V and 10 bases at J, with 20 bases between the two ends. The CDR3: CASSATSGRGVKLFF. CDR3 sequence (DNA): TGTGCCAGCAGTGCAACTAGCGGGAGGGGGGTAAAACTGTTTTTT.

This clonotype appeared many times. The gene calls are TRBV6-1 and TRBJ1-4, with 9 bases aligning to TRBD1. The germline CDR1 and CDR2 sequences are MNHNS and SASEGT. The CDR3 sequence is 19 residues long. V gave up 2 bases and J gave up 2 bases; unmatched junction bases: 12. CDR3 residues: CASSELRQGGTGTNEKLFF. The CDR3 region has the DNA TGTGCCAGCAGTGAACTTAGACAGGGGGGGACGGGCACTAATGAAAAACTGTTTTTT.

The gene calls are TRBV18 and TRBJ1-6, with 8 nucleotides matching TRBD1. The CDR3 consists of 19 residues. The germline CDR1 and CDR2 sequences are KGHSH and LQKENI. V lost 6 bases and J lost 0; bases outside the gene matches: 13. For the CDR3, the DNA is TGTGCCAGCTCTCCCACGACAGGGGTTGGGAGCTCCTATAATTCACCCCTCCACTTT. Its translation is CASSPTTGVGSSYNSPLHF.

As concerns this clonotype: Because it lacks the conserved phenylalanine or tryptophan at the end, this CDR3 is likely a read error. The genes are TRBV7-3 and TRBJ2-3; D unclear. This CDR3 contains 14 residues. Germline lookup yields CDR1 SGHTA and CDR2 FQGTGA. CDR3 DNA: TGTGCCAGCAGCTTATCTGCGGTCACAGAGACGCAGTATGTT. Translating it yields CASSLSAVTETQYV.

The CDR3 sequence is CASSRRVLTF. CDR3 DNA sequence: TGTGCCAGCAGCCGCAGGGTCCTGACTTTC. This chain joins TRBV2 and TRBJ2-6; no clear D. Germline V lookup: CDR1 SNHLY, CDR2 FYNNEI. The CDR3 has 10 residues. Trimming shortened V by 6 bases and J by 13 bases, and 7 bases separated the two germline ends.

This clonotype occurred a few times. The junction departs from the called germline gene at one end, perhaps through a read error. The V gene is TRBV5-1, the J gene TRBJ2-2, with TRBD1 identical over 9 bases. Germline V gene data show CDR1 as SGHRS and CDR2 as YFSETQ. This CDR3 is 13 amino acids long. Written as DNA, the CDR3 is TGCGCCAGCCGGGACAGGGAACACCGGGGAGCTGTTTTT. Its translation: CASRDREHRGAVF.

Turning to this clonotype: At one boundary the junction diverges from the germline segment, which might be a read error. The J gene is TRBJ2-5, the V gene TRBV6-5; tentative D call: TRBD2 (6 bases). Per germline, CDR1 MNHEY and CDR2 SVGAGI. The CDR3 consists of 15 residues. CDR3 amino acids: CASSHSRDFKETQYF. The DNA of the CDR3 is TGTGCCAGCAGTCACTCCCGGGACTTCAAAGAGACCCAGTACTTC.

This clonotype has ten or more counts. V gene TRBV12-3 or TRBV12-4 combines with J gene TRBJ2-1; no reliable D call. This CDR3 has 16 amino acids. V was trimmed by 3 bases and J by 6 bases, leaving 18 bases between them. The CDR3 loop reads CASSFEAITGSNEQFF. The CDR3 nucleotides read TGTGCCAGCAGTTTTGAGGCGATAACTGGAAGCAATGAGCAGTTCTTC.